The 22 T cell receptor beta chains below come from one sample, sequenced in a study of human T cells and chemical hapten exposure. TCRdb reprocessed the RACE reads with MiXCR, giving one entry per CDR3 protein. The sample consists of some 380,000 distinct CDR3 sequences, 4% to 5.5% of them appearing once. Time point given: patch test 1, 2 weeks after DPC sensitization. Regarding treatment: therapeutic diphenylcyclopropenone sensitization with weekly scalp DPC. The specimen was whole blood, collected in connection with sensitization to the hapten diphenylcyclopropenone (DPC). These receptors all stem from a woman aged 45-65 years with alopecia areata. Some clones in this sample may be carry-over from other donors' samples.

This clonotype was detected ten times or more. This chain uses TRBV18 with TRBJ2-5, with 7 bases fitting TRBD2. Germline CDR1 is KGHSH and CDR2 is LQKENI. The V and J ends lost 3 bases and 6 bases, in that order; junction bases with no gene match: 4. The CDR3 is made up of 13 amino acids. This chain's CDR3 is CASSPGAGKTQYF. The CDR3 DNA reads TGTGCCAGCTCACCGGGAGCGGGGAAGACCCAGTACTTC. Based on the CDR3 plus reference TRBV18 and TRBJ2-5, the full variable domain is NAGVMQNPRHLVRRRGQEARLRCSPMKGHSHVYWYRQLPEEGLKFMVYLQKENIIDESGMPKERFSAEFPKEGPSILRIQQVVRGDSAAYFCASSPGAGKTQYFGPGTRLLVL.

This clonotype appeared many times. The rearrangement uses TRBV6-5 and TRBJ2-3; TRBD2 matches 7 bases. CDR1 and CDR2 (germline): MNHEY, SVGAGI. Trimming removed 8 bases from V and 2 bases from J; junction bases left unmatched: 7. The CDR3 length is 14 residues. CDR3 sequence reads: CASWGGSFTDTQYF. CDR3 coding DNA: TGTGCCAGCTGGGGAGGGTCTTTCACAGATACGCAGTATTTT.

Many counts were recorded for this clonotype. The genes are TRBV5-5 and TRBJ1-5; the match to TRBD1 covers 10 bases. CDR3 size: 15 residues. Germline CDR1 and CDR2: SGHKS and YYEKEE (reference sequence). V shed 3 bases, J shed 6 bases, and the junction held 6 bases outside the gene matches. The CDR3 loop is CASSSGDRGGQPQHF. The CDR3 DNA is TGTGCCAGCAGCTCTGGGGACAGGGGAGGTCAGCCCCAGCATTTT. Supplemented by reference TRBV5-5 and TRBJ1-5, the full variable domain reads DAGVTQSPTHLIKTRGQQVTLRCSPISGHKSVSWYQQVLGQGPQFIFQYYEKEERGRGNFPDRFSARQFPNYSSELNVNALLLGDSALYLCASSSGDRGGQPQHFGDGTRLSIL.

Remarks on this clonotype: Because the CDR3 is missing its conserved closing phenylalanine or tryptophan, this is likely a read error. This chain links TRBV6-2 or TRBV6-3 with TRBJ2-1; TRBD2 aligns across 8 bases. V shed 8 bases, J shed 6 bases, and the junction held 9 bases outside the gene matches. The CDR3 runs 14 residues. From germline, CDR1 is MNHEY and CDR2 SVGEGT. The CDR3, as DNA: TGTGCCAGCGCCGGGACTAGGGCCCCCAATGAGCAGTTCTGC. This translates into CASAGTRAPNEQFC.

The table lists this clonotype with many counts. CDR3 protein: CASRLSEGGGGQPQHF. CDR3 coding DNA: TGTGCCAGCAGATTATCAGAAGGGGGGGGCGGTCAGCCCCAGCATTTT. The V call is TRBV6-6, the J call TRBJ1-5; TRBD1 might be the D (6 bases). The CDR3 has 16 residues. V was shortened by 6 bases and J by 6 bases, with 21 bases between the two germline ends. Germline V CDR1 and CDR2: MNHNY, SVGAGI (reference sequence).

The sample holds many counts of this clonotype. The chain has TRBV18 and TRBJ2-3; no definite D call. Germline CDR1 and CDR2: KGHSH and LQKENI. The CDR3 extends over 13 amino acids. Trimming took 0 bases from V and 6 from J, leaving 7 bases between them. The DNA for the CDR3 is TGTGCCAGCTCACCACCCGAGGCGGATACGCAGTATTTT. Its protein is CASSPPEADTQYF.

There are a few counts of this clonotype. The DNA for the CDR3 is TGCGCCAGCAGCTCCTTTGGGTTTAGGGGGAGCACAGATACGCAGTATTTT. It encodes CASSSFGFRGSTDTQYF. The J gene is TRBJ2-3, the V gene TRBV5-1, with TRBD1 as a possible D gene (6 bases). The CDR3 runs to 17 residues. Trimming left V 3 bases short and J 0 bases short, with 17 bases between. Per germline, CDR1 SGHRS and CDR2 YFSETQ. Variable domain in full (rest from reference TRBV5-1 and TRBJ2-3): KAGVTQTPRYLIKTRGQQVTLSCSPISGHRSVSWYQQTPGQGLQFLFEYFSETQRNKGNFPGRFSGRQFSNSRSEMNVSTLELGDSALYLCASSSFGFRGSTDTQYFGPGTRLTVL.

This chain connects TRBV28 to TRBJ2-7; 8 nucleotides agree with TRBD1. V shed 7 bases, J shed 5 bases, and the junction held 10 bases outside the gene matches. The CDR3 extends over 14 amino acids. Germline loops: CDR1 MDHEN, CDR2 SYDVKM. Here the CDR3 reads CASKTQGAVHEQYF. The CDR3 DNA reads as TGTGCCAGCAAAACCCAGGGGGCTGTCCACGAGCAGTACTTC.

Many counts were recorded for this clonotype. The chain carries TRBV9 and TRBJ1-1; D is unclear. The germline CDR1 and CDR2 sequences are SGDLS and YYNGEE. Deletions cut 5 bases from V and 11 bases from J, with 16 bases between. The CDR3 contains 12 residues. CDR3 amino acids: CASSPYIGRAFF. CDR3 bases: TGTGCCAGCAGTCCTTACATAGGGAGGGCTTTCTTT.

The CDR3 loop is CAISEFDRPGEKLFF. The CDR3 DNA sequence: TGTGCCATCAGTGAGTTCGACCGACCAGGAGAAAAACTGTTTTTT. The rearrangement uses TRBV10-3 and TRBJ1-4; D gene uncertain. The germline V gene has CDR1 ENHRY and CDR2 SYGVKD. Trimming took off 1 base at V and 8 bases at J, with 14 bases between the two ends. The CDR3 covers 15 residues.

CDR3 coding DNA: TGTGCCAGCAGTCAAGCGAACTATCAGCCCCAGCATTTT. Its protein product is CASSQANYQPQHF. The chain combines TRBV12-3 or TRBV12-4 with TRBJ1-5; the D is unclear. The CDR3 extends over 13 amino acids. The ends were cut back, 5 bases at V and 5 bases at J, with 10 bases in the middle.

This clonotype was counted between two and nine times. V gene TRBV20-1 combines with J gene TRBJ2-3; TRBD2 agrees at 15 bases. V was pared by 4 bases and J by 0 bases, with 5 bases of the junction left unmatched. There are 17 residues in the CDR3. The germline gives CDR1 DFQATT, CDR2 SNEGSKA (reference sequence). The chain's CDR3 is CSATGLAGGSSTDTQYF. The CDR3 DNA follows: TGCAGTGCTACGGGACTAGCGGGAGGCTCTAGCACAGATACGCAGTATTTT.

This clonotype was detected ten times or more. Here the CDR3 DNA reads TGTGCCAGCAACTCCATCTACGAGCAGTACTTC. This sequence encodes CASNSIYEQYF. This rearrangement joins TRBV28 to TRBJ2-7; D call uncertain. Per germline, CDR1 MDHEN and CDR2 SYDVKM. This CDR3 has 11 amino acids. V lost 7 bases to trimming and J lost 3 bases, with 7 bases between them. Based on the CDR3 plus reference TRBV28 and TRBJ2-7, the full variable domain is DVKVTQSSRYLVKRTGEKVFLECVQDMDHENMFWYRQDPGLGLRLIYFSYDVKMKEKGDIPEGYSVSREKKERFSLILESASTNQTSMYLCASNSIYEQYFGPGTRLTVT.

This clonotype was observed many times. J is TRBJ2-3 and V is TRBV7-2; tentative D call: TRBD2 (5 bases). The V end was cut by 3 bases, the J end by 0 bases, with 10 bases between. The CDR3 length is 15 residues. In germline, CDR1 is SGHTA, CDR2 FQGNSA. The chain's CDR3 is CASSFGLPSTDTQYF. The CDR3 DNA is TGTGCCAGCAGCTTTGGACTCCCTAGCACAGATACGCAGTATTTT.

This clonotype was seen many times. The chain joins TRBV6-5 to TRBJ1-2, with TRBD1 identical over 7 bases. Unmatched junction bases numbered 11, after V lost 8 bases and J lost 2 bases. Germline values: CDR1 MNHEY, CDR2 SVGAGI. The CDR3 consists of 15 residues. CDR3 amino acids: CASVWRQGLNYGYTF. The CDR3 bases are TGTGCCAGCGTTTGGAGACAGGGCCTAAACTATGGCTACACCTTC.

The rearrangement uses TRBV12-3 or TRBV12-4 and TRBJ1-4; TRBD1 matches 7 bases. Trimming took 5 bases from V and 5 from J; bases not matched to a gene: 14. The CDR3 covers 17 residues. The DNA of the CDR3 is TGTGCCAGCAGTCCAGCCGGGACAGCGCTCGCAAATGAAAAACTGTTTTTT. It yields the protein CASSPAGTALANEKLFF.

The table lists this clonotype with a few counts. The chain combines TRBV25-1 with TRBJ2-2; D might be TRBD2 (5 bases). Germline values: CDR1 MGHDK, CDR2 SYGVNS. CDR3 length: 12 residues. The ends were cut back, 3 bases at V and 13 bases at J, with 12 bases in the middle. CDR3 in DNA: TGTGCCAGCAGTGATCCCCGGGGTGGGCTGTTTTTT. Translation: CASSDPRGGLFF.

This clonotype was counted many times. The chain has TRBV5-6 and TRBJ2-7; D not certain. From germline, CDR1 is SGHDT and CDR2 YYEEEE. CDR3 length equals 12 residues. V was cut by 0 bases and J by 6 bases, with 7 bases left in between. CDR3 residues: CASSLGVAEQYF. The CDR3 DNA reads TGTGCCAGCAGCTTGGGAGTCGCCGAGCAGTACTTC.

At least ten counts were recorded for this clonotype. V is TRBV24-1 and J is TRBJ2-7, with D tentatively TRBD1 (5 bases). The CDR3 covers 13 residues. V was trimmed by 4 bases and J by 5 bases, leaving 11 bases between them. Germline CDR1 reads KGHDR; CDR2 reads SFDVKD. CDR3 sequence: CATSESGFHEQYF. The CDR3 nucleotides read TGTGCCACCAGTGAATCAGGGTTCCACGAGCAGTACTTC.

The chain has TRBV29-1 and TRBJ2-3; the D is unclear. This CDR3 is 14 amino acids long. Germline loops: CDR1 SQVTM, CDR2 ANQGSEA. The V end lost 7 bases, the J end lost 2 bases, and 16 bases lay between the germline ends. The CDR3 loop is CSASTGFTTDTQYF. CDR3 DNA: TGCAGCGCGTCGACCGGGTTTACCACAGATACGCAGTATTTT.

There are many counts of this clonotype. The rearrangement uses TRBV12-3 or TRBV12-4 and TRBJ1-5, with 9 bases identical to TRBD1. CDR3 size: 14 residues. Trimming cost V 6 bases and J 5 bases; bases outside gene matches: 5. The CDR3 reads CASRPGTGYQPQHF. The CDR3 coding sequence is TGTGCCAGCAGACCCGGGACAGGGTATCAGCCCCAGCATTTT.

This clonotype was counted ten times or more. V usage is TRBV4-2 and J usage is TRBJ1-3; possible D gene TRBD1, 5 bases. V was trimmed by 0 bases and J by 4 bases, leaving 16 bases between them. This CDR3 contains 17 residues. CDR1 is LGHNA and CDR2 is YNFKEQ in the germline V gene. The CDR3 nucleotides are TGTGCCAGCAGCCAAGATTTAAACCCAGGGCCAGGAAACACCATATATTTT. It specifies CASSQDLNPGPGNTIYF.